Listed below are T cell receptor beta chains from one sample, sequenced in a study of CD8 T cells in ankylosing spondylitis. TCRdb reanalysed the 5' RACE reads using MiXCR and keeps one entry per CDR3 protein. The data show under 200,000 distinct CDR3 sequences, around 9.6% seen once. Sequenced material: blood, either unsorted or a sorted T cell fraction (not recorded which). The source is a female donor with ankylosing spondylitis or in good health (not recorded which). Each CDR3 is given with its conserved first and last residue. A D gene is named only where the DNA matches it firmly. Only some rows state a clone size, as once, few, many or a class for expanded clones.

TRBV6-2/TRBV6-3	many	TRBJ2-1	.	TGTGCCAGCGGGGGCTACAATGAGCAGTTCTTC	CASGGYNEQFF
TRBV19	few	TRBJ2-3	TRBD2	TGTGCCAGTAGTTCTAGCGGCGAGGAGAGAGATACGCAGTATTTT	CASSSSGEERDTQYF
TRBV9	few	TRBJ2-1	TRBD2	TGTGCCAGCAGCGTAGCAGGGACTAGCGGGGTAAATGAGCAGTTCTTC	CASSVAGTSGVNEQFF
TRBV20-1	.	TRBJ2-1	.	TGCAGTGCTAGAGGTCTGGGGGCGCCCCTAAATGAGCAGTTCTTC	CSARGLGAPLNEQFF
TRBV4-2	many	TRBJ1-2	.	TGTGCCAGCAGCCAAGTGGGCTCTGGCTATGGCTACACCTTC	CASSQVGSGYGYTF
TRBV6-2/TRBV6-3	.	TRBJ2-3	.	TGTGCCAGCAGTTCTGCCGCTACAGATACGCAGTATTTT	CASSSAATDTQYF
TRBV29-1	.	TRBJ2-7	.	TGCAGCGTTGAAGCAGGGGACTACGAGCAGTACTTC	CSVEAGDYEQYF
TRBV2	many	TRBJ2-7	.	TGTGCCGGCAAGACGGGGAGCTCCTACGAGCAGTACTTC	CAGKTGSSYEQYF
TRBV29-1	.	TRBJ2-7	.	TGCAGCGTTAAACATATAACGGAGAACTACGAGCAGTACTTC	CSVKHITENYEQYF
TRBV4-3	few	TRBJ2-7	.	TGCGCCAGCAGCCAAGATCTAATGACCCCCGGAGAGGAGCAGTACTTC	CASSQDLMTPGEEQYF
TRBV10-3	.	TRBJ1-1	.	TGTGCCATCAGTGGAATAAGTGTGGGAGAGGACACTGAAGCTTTCTTT	CAISGISVGEDTEAFF
TRBV20-1	few	TRBJ2-5	.	TGCAGTGCTAGACAGGGGTTAGAGACCCAGTACTTC	CSARQGLETQYF
TRBV15	few	TRBJ2-1	TRBD2	TGTGCCACCAGCAGAGATCTAGGACTAGCGGTTGAGCAGTTCTTC	CATSRDLGLAVEQFF
TRBV5-6	few	TRBJ2-7	TRBD2	TGTGCCAGCAGCTTATCGGGCGGGAGTTTGTACGAGCAGTACTTC	CASSLSGGSLYEQYF
TRBV6-1	.	TRBJ2-2	TRBD2	TGTGCCAGCAGTCAGATGACGGGAGGAACCGGGGAGCTGTTTTTT	CASSQMTGGTGELFF
TRBV9	.	TRBJ1-6	TRBD1	TGTGCCAGCAGCGTAGAACAGGGGAATTCACCCCTCCACTTT	CASSVEQGNSPLHF
TRBV7-3	.	TRBJ2-2	TRBD1	TGTGCCAGCAGCTTATGGACAGGGGGCACCGGGGAGCTGTTTTTT	CASSLWTGGTGELFF
TRBV7-9	few	TRBJ1-1	.	TGTGCCAGCAGCTTAGTCAGAGGATTGAACACTGAAGCTTTCTTT	CASSLVRGLNTEAFF
TRBV4-3	few	TRBJ2-1	.	TGCGCCAGCAGCCAAGGAACGACCGCGTGGGATGAGCAGTTCTTC	CASSQGTTAWDEQFF
TRBV6-1	.	TRBJ2-5	.	TGTGCCAGCAGTACAGGGCTCCATGAGACCCAGTACTTC	CASSTGLHETQYF
TRBV12-3/TRBV12-4	few	TRBJ1-1	.	TGTGCCAGCAGCCCCGGGACTTCCCAAAGGAGGGGAGCCACTGAAGCTTTCTTT	CASSPGTSQRRGATEAFF
TRBV7-9	many	TRBJ2-7	.	TGTGCCAGCAGCTCCCCTACCTACTCCTACGAGCAGTACTTC	CASSSPTYSYEQYF
TRBV27	few	TRBJ2-5	.	TGTGCCAGCAGTTTATCACTCTCAGAGACCCAGTACTTC	CASSLSLSETQYF
TRBV6-1	.	TRBJ2-1	.	TGTGCCAGCAGCGTGGGTATCATTGAGCAGTTCTTC	CASSVGIIEQFF
TRBV29-1	few	TRBJ1-1	.	TGCAGCGTCAAGGGTGTTTGGGACACTGAAGCTTTCTTT	CSVKGVWDTEAFF
TRBV4-3	few	TRBJ2-2	.	TGCGCCAGCAGCCGCGATCTACGTCTAACCGGGGAGCTGTTTTTT	CASSRDLRLTGELFF
TRBV5-5	few	TRBJ1-2	.	TGTGCCAGCAGCTCTGGGAACTCCTTCTCACTATATGGCTACACCTTC	CASSSGNSFSLYGYTF
TRBV9	many	TRBJ2-1	TRBD2	TGTGCCAGCAGCCCTAGCGGGAGCCCCTACAATGAGCAGTTCTTC	CASSPSGSPYNEQFF
TRBV4-1	few	TRBJ1-1	.	TGCGCCAGCAGCCAAGATCTGGGAGGCACTGAAGCTTTCTTT	CASSQDLGGTEAFF
TRBV20-1	.	TRBJ1-5	TRBD1	TGCAGTGCGACGACAGGGGAATTGAGGCCCCAGCATTTT	CSATTGELRPQHF
TRBV20-1	few	TRBJ2-1	.	TGCAGTGCTTTTAGCTGGTCCTCCCCTAGTGAGGAGCAGTTCTTC	CSAFSWSSPSEEQFF
TRBV20-1	few	TRBJ2-3	.	TGCAGTGCTAGCACCGGTGCCACAGATACGCAGTATTTT	CSASTGATDTQYF
TRBV6-1	.	TRBJ1-6	.	TGTGCCAGCAGTGAAATGTTCGGGGATTACGGGTCACCCCTCCACTTT	CASSEMFGDYGSPLHF
TRBV9	.	TRBJ1-4	.	TGTGCCAGCAGCGTGGGTGGAGGCGAAAAACTGTTTTTT	CASSVGGGEKLFF
TRBV15	few	TRBJ1-4	.	TGTGCCACCACTTTTGGAACAGGCGCCAATGAAAAACTGTTTTTT	CATTFGTGANEKLFF
TRBV6-1	few	TRBJ1-2	TRBD1	TGTGCCAGCAGGCTTCCGGGACAGGGGATTTATGGCTACACCTTC	CASRLPGQGIYGYTF
TRBV29-1	.	TRBJ2-1	TRBD2	TGCAGCCATCCTATAGCGGGAGGAGCTTACAATGAGCAGTTCTTC	CSHPIAGGAYNEQFF